Relative to its sample, the clone carrying this T cell receptor beta chain is medium-sized (0.01 to 0.1%). Live CD3+CD8+TCRalphabeta+ cells were sorted into four subsets by PD-1 and/or TIGIT. The data were obtained in a study of circulating CD8 cells and anti-PD-1 response in melanoma. Study-level background: Complete or partial response defined responders; stable or progressive disease, non-responders.

In germline, CDR1 is MNHNY, CDR2 SVGAGI (reference sequence). The germline V and J ends were trimmed by 2 bases and 6 bases, with 17 bases remaining between them. The length of the CDR3 is 15 residues. Each library started from about 15 ng of total RNA using the QIAseq Immune Repertoire TCR panel. TCRdb called the reads again in MiXCR, with one record for every CDR3 protein. The data show around 560 distinct CDR3 sequences, 6.2% seen once. Here the sequenced sample was CD8+ T cells from PBMCs, taken at baseline or after one month of anti-PD-1 therapy (not recorded which). This receptor was taken from a human donor with melanoma. This chain connects TRBV6-6 to TRBJ2-7, with D perhaps matching TRBD1 or TRBD2 (5 bases each). This chain's CDR3 is CASSYVGEGLSEQYF. CDR3 bases: TGTGCCAGCAGTTACGTGGGGGAAGGGCTCTCCGAGCAGTACTTC.